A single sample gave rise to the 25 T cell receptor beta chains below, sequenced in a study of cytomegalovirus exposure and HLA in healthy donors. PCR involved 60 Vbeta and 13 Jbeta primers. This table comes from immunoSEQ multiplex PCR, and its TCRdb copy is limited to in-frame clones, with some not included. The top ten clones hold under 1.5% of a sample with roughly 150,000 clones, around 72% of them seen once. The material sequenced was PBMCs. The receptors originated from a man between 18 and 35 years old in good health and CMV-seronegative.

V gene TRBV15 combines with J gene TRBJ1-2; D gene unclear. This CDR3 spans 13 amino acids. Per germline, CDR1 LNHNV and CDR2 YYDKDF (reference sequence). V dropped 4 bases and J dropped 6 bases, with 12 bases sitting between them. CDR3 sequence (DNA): TGTGCCACCAGCAAAGGGCCGGGAAATGGCTACACCTTC. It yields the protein CATSKGPGNGYTF.

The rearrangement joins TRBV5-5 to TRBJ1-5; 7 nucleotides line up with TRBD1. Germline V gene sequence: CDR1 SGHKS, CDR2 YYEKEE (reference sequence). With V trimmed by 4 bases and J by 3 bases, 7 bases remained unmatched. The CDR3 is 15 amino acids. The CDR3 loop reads CASSEQTGYNQPQHF. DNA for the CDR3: TGTGCCAGCAGCGAGCAGACAGGGTACAATCAGCCCCAGCATTTT.

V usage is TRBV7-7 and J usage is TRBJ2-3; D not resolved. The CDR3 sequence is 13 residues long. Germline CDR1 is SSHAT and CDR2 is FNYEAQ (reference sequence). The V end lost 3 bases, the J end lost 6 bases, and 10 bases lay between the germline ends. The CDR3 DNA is TGTGCCAGCAGCTTGGCGGAGCTTGATACGCAGTATTTT. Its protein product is CASSLAELDTQYF.

The DNA of the CDR3 is TGCGCCAGCAGCCCCCTAGGGGGGGGTGAGGAAAAACTGTTTTTT. As protein: CASSPLGGGEEKLFF. The chain links TRBV5-1 to TRBJ1-4, with D tentatively TRBD1 (6 bases). Deletions cut 4 bases from V and 8 bases from J, with 18 bases between. The CDR3 has 15 residues. Germline V gene lookup returns CDR1 SGHRS and CDR2 YFSETQ.

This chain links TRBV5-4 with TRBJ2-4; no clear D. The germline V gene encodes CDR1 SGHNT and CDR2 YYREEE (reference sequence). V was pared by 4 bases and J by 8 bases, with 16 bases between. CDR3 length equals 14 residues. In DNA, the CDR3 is TGTGCCAGCAGCCCTAATATCCCGATGGACATTCAGTACTTC. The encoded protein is CASSPNIPMDIQYF. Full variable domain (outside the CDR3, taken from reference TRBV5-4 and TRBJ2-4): ETGVTQSPTHLIKTRGQQVTLRCSSQSGHNTVSWYQQALGQGPQFIFQYYREEENGRGNFPPRFSGLQFPNYSSELNVNALELDDSALYLCASSPNIPMDIQYFGAGTRLSVL.

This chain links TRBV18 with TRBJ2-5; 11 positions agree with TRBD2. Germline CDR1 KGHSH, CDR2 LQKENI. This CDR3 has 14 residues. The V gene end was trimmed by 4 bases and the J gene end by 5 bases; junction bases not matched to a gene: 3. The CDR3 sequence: CASSLAGGSETQYF. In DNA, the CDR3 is TGTGCCAGCTCACTAGCGGGAGGGTCGGAGACCCAGTACTTC. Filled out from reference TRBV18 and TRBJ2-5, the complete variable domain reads NAGVMQNPRHLVRRRGQEARLRCSPMKGHSHVYWYRQLPEEGLKFMVYLQKENIIDESGMPKERFSAEFPKEGPSILRIQQVVRGDSAAYFCASSLAGGSETQYFGPGTRLLVL.

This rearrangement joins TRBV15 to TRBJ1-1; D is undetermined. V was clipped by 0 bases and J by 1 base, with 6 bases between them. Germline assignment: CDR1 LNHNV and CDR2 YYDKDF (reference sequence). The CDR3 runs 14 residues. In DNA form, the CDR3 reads TGTGCCACCAGCAGAGAGCGGGAGAACACTGAAGCTTTCTTT. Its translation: CATSRERENTEAFF.

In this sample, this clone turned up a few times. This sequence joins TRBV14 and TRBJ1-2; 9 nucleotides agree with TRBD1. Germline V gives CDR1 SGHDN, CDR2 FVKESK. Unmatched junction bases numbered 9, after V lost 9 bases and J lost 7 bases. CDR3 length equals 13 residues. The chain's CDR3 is CASQTGTGSGYTF. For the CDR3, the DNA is TGTGCCAGTCAGACCGGGACAGGGAGTGGCTACACCTTC.

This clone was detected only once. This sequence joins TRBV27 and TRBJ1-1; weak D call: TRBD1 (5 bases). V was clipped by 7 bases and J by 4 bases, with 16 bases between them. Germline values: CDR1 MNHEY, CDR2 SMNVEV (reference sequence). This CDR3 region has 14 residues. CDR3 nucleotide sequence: TGTGCCAGCAACAAAGGGAGGGGTGGCACTGAAGCTTTCTTT. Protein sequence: CASNKGRGGTEAFF.

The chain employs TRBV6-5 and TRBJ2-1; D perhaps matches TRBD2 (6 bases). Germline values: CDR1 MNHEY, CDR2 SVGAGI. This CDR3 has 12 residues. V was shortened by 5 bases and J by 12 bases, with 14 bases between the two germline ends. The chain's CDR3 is CASSALGGTQFF. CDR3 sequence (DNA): TGTGCCAGCAGTGCACTTGGGGGGACGCAGTTCTTC.

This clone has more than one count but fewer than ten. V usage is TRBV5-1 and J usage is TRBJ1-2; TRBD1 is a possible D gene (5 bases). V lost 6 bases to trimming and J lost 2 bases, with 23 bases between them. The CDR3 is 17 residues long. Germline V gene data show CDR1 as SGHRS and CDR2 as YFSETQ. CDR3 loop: CASTRGEGSHENYGYTF. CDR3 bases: TGCGCCAGCACCCGGGGGGAAGGGAGCCATGAGAACTATGGCTACACCTTC.

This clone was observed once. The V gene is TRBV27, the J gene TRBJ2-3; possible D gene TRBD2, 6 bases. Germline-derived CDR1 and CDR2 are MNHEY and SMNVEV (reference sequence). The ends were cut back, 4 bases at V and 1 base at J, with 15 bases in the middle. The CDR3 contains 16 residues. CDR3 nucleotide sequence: TGTGCCAGCAGTTCACCTTCCGGGAGACGCACAGATACGCAGTATTTT. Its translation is CASSSPSGRRTDTQYF.

CDR3 nucleotide sequence: TGCGCCAGCGCCGACAGGAGCACTGAAGCTTTCTTT. It codes for CASADRSTEAFF. This chain uses TRBV10-2 with TRBJ1-1; D may be TRBD1 (6 bases). The V end lost 8 bases, the J end lost 4 bases, and 11 bases lay between the germline ends. Germline V CDR1 and CDR2: WSHSY, SAAADI. The CDR3 runs 12 residues.

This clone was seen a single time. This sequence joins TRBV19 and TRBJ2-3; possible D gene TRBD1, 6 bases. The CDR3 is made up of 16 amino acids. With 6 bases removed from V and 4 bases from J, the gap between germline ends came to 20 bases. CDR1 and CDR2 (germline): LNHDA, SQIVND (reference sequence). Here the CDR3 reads CASSPSEARGPDTQYF. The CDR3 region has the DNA TGTGCCAGTAGCCCCAGTGAGGCCAGGGGCCCAGATACGCAGTATTTT. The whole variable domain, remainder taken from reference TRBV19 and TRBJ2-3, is DGGITQSPKYLFRKEGQNVTLSCEQNLNHDAMYWYRQDPGQGLRLIYYSQIVNDFQKGDIAEGYSVSREKKESFPLTVTSAQKNPTAFYLCASSPSEARGPDTQYFGPGTRLTVL.

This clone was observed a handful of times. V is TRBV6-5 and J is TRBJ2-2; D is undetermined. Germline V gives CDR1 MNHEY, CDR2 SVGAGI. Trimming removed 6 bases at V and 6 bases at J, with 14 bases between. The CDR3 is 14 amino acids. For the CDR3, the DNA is TGTGCCAGCAGCCCCTCGTTCGTCGCCGGGGAGCTGTTTTTT. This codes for CASSPSFVAGELFF.

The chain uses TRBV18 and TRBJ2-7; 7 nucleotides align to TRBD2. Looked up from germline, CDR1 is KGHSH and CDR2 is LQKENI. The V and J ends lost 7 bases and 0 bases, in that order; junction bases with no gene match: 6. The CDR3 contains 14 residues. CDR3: CASWAGVGSYEQYF. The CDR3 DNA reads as TGTGCCAGCTGGGCGGGAGTGGGCTCCTACGAGCAGTACTTC.

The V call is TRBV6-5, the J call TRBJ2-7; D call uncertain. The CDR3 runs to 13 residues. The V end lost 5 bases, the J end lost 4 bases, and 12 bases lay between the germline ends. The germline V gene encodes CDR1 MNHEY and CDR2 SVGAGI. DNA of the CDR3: TGTGCCAGCAGTGAAGTAGCTGAGTACGAGCAGTACTTC. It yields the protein CASSEVAEYEQYF.

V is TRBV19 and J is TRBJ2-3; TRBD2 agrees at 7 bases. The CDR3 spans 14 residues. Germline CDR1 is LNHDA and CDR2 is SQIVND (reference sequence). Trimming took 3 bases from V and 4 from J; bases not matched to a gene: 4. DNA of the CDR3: TGTGCCAGTAGTATCGCGGGAGTGGCAGATACGCAGTATTTT. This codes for CASSIAGVADTQYF.

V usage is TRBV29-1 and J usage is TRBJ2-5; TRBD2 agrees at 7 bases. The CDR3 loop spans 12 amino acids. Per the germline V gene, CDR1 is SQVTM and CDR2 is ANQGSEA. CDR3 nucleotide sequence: TGCAGTGTCGGGGAGGGCGTAGAGACCCAGTACTTC. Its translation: CSVGEGVETQYF.

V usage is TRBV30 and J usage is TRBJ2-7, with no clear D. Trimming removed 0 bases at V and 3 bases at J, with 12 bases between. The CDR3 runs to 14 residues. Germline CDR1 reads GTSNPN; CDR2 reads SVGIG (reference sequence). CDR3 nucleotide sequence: TGTGCCTGGAGTGTAGACACGGTTAGCTACGAGCAGTACTTC. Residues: CAWSVDTVSYEQYF.

CDR3 bases: TGTGCCAGTAGTGCGGGACAGGGGGTTGGTCAGCCCCAGCATTTT. It codes for CASSAGQGVGQPQHF. This chain joins TRBV19 and TRBJ1-5, with 11 bases matching TRBD1. V was pared by 5 bases and J by 6 bases, with 6 bases of the junction left unmatched. CDR1 and CDR2 (germline): LNHDA, SQIVND (reference sequence). The CDR3 runs to 15 residues.

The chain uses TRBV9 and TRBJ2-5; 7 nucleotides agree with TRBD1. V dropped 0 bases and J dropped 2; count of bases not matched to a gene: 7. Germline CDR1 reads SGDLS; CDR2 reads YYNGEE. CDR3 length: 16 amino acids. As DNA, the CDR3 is TGTGCCAGCAGCGTAGGGTCACGGACAGGTCAAGAGACCCAGTACTTC. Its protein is CASSVGSRTGQETQYF. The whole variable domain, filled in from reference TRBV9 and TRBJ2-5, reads DSGVTQTPKHLITATGQRVTLRCSPRSGDLSVYWYQQSLDQGLQFLIQYYNGEERAKGNILERFSAQQFPDLHSELNLSSLELGDSALYFCASSVGSRTGQETQYFGPGTRLLVL.

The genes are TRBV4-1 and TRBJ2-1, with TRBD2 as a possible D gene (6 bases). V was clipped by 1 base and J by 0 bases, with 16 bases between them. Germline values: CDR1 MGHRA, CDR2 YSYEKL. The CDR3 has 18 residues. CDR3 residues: CASSQGAGGAGSYNEQFF. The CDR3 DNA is TGCGCCAGCAGCCAAGGGGCAGGAGGAGCGGGCTCCTACAATGAGCAGTTCTTC.

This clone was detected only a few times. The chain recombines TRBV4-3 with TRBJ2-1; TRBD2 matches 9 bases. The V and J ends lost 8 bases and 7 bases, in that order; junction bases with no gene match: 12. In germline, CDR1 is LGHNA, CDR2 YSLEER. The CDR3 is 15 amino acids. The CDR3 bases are TGCGCCAGCCGTAGCTTCGCGGGAGGGAGTAATGAGCAGTTCTTC. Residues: CASRSFAGGSNEQFF.

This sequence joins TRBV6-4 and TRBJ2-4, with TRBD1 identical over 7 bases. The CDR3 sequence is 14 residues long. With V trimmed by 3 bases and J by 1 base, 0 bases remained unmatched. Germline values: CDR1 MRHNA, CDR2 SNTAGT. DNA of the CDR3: TGTGCCAGCAGTGAGGACAGGGCCAAAAACATTCAGTACTTC. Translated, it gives CASSEDRAKNIQYF.